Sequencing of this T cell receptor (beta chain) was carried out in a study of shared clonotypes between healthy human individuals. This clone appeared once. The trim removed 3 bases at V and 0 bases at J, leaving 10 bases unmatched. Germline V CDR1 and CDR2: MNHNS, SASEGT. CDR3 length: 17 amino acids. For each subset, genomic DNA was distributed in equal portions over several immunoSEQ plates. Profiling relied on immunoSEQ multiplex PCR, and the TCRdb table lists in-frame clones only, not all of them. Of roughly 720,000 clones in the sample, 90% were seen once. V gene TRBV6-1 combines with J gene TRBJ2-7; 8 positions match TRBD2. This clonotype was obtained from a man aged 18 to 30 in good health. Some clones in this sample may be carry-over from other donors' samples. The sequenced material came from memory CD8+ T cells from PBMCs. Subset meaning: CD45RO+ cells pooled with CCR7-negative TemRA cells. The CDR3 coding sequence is TGTGCCAGCAGTGAGGGGTGGCTAGCGGGCCTCTCCTACGAGCAGTACTTC. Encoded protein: CASSEGWLAGLSYEQYF.